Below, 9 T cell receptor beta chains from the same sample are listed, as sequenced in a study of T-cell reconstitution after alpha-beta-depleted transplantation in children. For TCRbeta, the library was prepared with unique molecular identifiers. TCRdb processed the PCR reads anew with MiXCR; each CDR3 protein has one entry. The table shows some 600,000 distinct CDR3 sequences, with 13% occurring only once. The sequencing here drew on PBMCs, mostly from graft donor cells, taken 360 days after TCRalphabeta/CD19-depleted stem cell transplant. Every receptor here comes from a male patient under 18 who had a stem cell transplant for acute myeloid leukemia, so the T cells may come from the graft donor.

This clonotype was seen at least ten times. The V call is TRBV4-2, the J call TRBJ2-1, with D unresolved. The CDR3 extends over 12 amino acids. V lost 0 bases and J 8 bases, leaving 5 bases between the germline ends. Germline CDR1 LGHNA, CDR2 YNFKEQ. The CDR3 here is CASSQDNDEQFF. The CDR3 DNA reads TGTGCCAGCAGCCAAGATAACGATGAGCAGTTCTTC.

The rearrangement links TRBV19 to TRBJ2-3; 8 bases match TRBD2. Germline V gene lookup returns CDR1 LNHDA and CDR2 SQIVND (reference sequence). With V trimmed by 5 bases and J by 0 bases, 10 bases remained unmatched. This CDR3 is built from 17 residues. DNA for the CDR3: TGTGCCAGTAGTGCCTACCGAGCGGGAGCGAGCACAGATACGCAGTATTTT. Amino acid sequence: CASSAYRAGASTDTQYF.

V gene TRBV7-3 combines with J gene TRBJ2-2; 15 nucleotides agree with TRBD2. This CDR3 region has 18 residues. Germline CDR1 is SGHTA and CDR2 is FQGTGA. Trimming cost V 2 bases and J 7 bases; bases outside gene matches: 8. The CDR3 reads CASSLVAGLAGGRGELFF. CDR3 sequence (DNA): TGTGCCAGCAGCTTAGTCGCGGGACTAGCGGGAGGACGCGGGGAGCTGTTTTTT. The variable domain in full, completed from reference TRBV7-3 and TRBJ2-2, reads GAGVSQTPSNKVTEKGKYVELRCDPISGHTALYWYRQSLGQGPEFLIYFQGTGAADDSGLPNDRFFAVRPEGSVSTLKIQRTERGDSAVYLCASSLVAGLAGGRGELFFGEGSRLTVL.

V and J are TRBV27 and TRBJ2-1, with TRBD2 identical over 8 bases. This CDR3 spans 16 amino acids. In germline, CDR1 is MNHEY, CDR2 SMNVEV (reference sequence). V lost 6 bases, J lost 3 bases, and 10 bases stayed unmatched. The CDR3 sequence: CASSPSWTSIYNEQFF. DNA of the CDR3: TGTGCCAGCAGCCCCTCCTGGACTAGCATCTACAATGAGCAGTTCTTC.

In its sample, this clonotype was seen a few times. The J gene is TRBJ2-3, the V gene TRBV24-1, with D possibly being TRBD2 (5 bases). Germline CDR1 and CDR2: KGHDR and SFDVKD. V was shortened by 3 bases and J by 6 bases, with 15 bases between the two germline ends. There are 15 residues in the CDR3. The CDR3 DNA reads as TGTGCCACCAGTGATGCTGGACTGGTAGGCGATACGCAGTATTTT. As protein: CATSDAGLVGDTQYF.

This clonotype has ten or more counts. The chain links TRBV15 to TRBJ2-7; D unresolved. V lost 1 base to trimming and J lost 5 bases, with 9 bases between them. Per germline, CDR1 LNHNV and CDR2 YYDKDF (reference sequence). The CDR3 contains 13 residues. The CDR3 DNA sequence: TGTGCCACCAGCAGAGGACTTGTCGACGAGCAGTACTTC. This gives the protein CATSRGLVDEQYF.

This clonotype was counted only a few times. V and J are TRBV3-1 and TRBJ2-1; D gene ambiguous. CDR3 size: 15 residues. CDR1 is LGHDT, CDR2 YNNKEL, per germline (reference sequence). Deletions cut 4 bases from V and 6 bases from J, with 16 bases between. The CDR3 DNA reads TGTGCCAGCAGCCTCTGGTTGCGGACGGCCAATGAGCAGTTCTTC. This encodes CASSLWLRTANEQFF.

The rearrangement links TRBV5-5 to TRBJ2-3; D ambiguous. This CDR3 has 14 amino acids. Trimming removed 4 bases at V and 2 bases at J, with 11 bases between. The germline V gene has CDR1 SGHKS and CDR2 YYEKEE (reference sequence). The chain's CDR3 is CASSPDGLTDTQYF. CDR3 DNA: TGTGCCAGCAGCCCGGACGGCCTCACAGATACGCAGTATTTT.

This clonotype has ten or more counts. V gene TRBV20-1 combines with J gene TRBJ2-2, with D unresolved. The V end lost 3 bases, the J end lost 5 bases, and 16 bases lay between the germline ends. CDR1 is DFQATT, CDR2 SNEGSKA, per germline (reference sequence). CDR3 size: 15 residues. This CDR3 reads CSASFLGRQTGELFF. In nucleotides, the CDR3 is TGCAGTGCTAGTTTCCTAGGTCGTCAAACCGGGGAGCTGTTTTTT.